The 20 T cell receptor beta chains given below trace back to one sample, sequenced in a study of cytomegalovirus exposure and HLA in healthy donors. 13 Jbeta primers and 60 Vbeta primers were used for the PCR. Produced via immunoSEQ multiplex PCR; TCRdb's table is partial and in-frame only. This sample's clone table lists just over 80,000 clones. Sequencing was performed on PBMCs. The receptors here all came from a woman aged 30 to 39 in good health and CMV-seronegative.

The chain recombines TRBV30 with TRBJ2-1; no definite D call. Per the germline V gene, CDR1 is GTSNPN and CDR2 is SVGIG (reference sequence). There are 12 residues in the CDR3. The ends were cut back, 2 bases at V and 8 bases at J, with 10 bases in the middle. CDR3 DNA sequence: TGTGCCTGGAGTCCTTTTTTCGATGAGCAGTTCTTC. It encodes CAWSPFFDEQFF.

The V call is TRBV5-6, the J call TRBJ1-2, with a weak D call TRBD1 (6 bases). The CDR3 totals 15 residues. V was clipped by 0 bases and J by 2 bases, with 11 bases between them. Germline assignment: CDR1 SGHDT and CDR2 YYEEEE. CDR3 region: CASSLGAGANYGYTF. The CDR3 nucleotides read TGTGCCAGCAGCTTGGGGGCAGGGGCAAACTATGGCTACACCTTC.

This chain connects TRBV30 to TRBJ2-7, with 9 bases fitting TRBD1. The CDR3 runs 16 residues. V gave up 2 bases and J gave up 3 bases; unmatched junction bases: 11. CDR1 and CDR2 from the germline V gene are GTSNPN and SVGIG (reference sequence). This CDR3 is CAWSHPKDRGRYEQYF. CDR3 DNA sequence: TGTGCCTGGAGTCACCCTAAGGACAGGGGCCGCTACGAGCAGTACTTC.

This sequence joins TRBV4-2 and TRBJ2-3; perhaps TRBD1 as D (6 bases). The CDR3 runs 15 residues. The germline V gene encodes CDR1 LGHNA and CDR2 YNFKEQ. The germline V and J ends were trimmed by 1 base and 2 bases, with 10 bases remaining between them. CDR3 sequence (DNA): TGTGCCAGCAGCCAAGGAGGGGGAGACACAGATACGCAGTATTTT. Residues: CASSQGGGDTDTQYF.

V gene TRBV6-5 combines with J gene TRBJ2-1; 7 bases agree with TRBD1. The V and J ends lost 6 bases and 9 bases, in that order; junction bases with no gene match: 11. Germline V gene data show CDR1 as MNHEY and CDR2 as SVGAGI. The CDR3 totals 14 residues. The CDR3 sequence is CASRSGGTWGEQFF. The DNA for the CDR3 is TGTGCCAGCAGGTCAGGGGGTACGTGGGGTGAGCAGTTCTTC.

CDR3 loop: CASSLTAGGPGGELFF. DNA for the CDR3: TGCGCCAGCAGCTTGACTGCGGGAGGGCCTGGCGGGGAGCTGTTTTTT. The rearrangement joins TRBV5-1 to TRBJ2-2; the match to TRBD2 covers 9 bases. Trimming took 1 base from V and 7 from J; bases not matched to a gene: 8. CDR3 length equals 16 residues. Germline loops: CDR1 SGHRS, CDR2 YFSETQ. Variable domain in full (rest from reference TRBV5-1 and TRBJ2-2): KAGVTQTPRYLIKTRGQQVTLSCSPISGHRSVSWYQQTPGQGLQFLFEYFSETQRNKGNFPGRFSGRQFSNSRSEMNVSTLELGDSALYLCASSLTAGGPGGELFFGEGSRLTVL.

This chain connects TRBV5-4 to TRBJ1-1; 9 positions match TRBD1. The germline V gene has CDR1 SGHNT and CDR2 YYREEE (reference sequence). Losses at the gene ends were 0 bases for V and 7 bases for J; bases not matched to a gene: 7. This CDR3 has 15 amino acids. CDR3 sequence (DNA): TGTGCCAGCAGCTTGGCCACGGCGGGACAGGGTGAAGCTTTCTTT. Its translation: CASSLATAGQGEAFF.

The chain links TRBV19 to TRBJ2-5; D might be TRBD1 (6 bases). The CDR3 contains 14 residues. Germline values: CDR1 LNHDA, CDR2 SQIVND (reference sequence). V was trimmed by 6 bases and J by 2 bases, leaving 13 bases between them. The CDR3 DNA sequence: TGTGCCAGTAGGGACAGTATCTCTCAAGAGACCCAGTACTTC. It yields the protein CASRDSISQETQYF.

The CDR3, as DNA: TGCGCCAGCAGCTTGACCGGGGTAGAGGCCTACGAGCAGTACTTC. The encoded protein is CASSLTGVEAYEQYF. The chain recombines TRBV5-1 with TRBJ2-7; D may be TRBD2 (5 bases). The germline V gene encodes CDR1 SGHRS and CDR2 YFSETQ. V was cut by 1 base and J by 2 bases, with 13 bases left in between. The CDR3 contains 15 residues. The entire variable domain, with the rest obtained from reference TRBV5-1 and TRBJ2-7, is as follows: KAGVTQTPRYLIKTRGQQVTLSCSPISGHRSVSWYQQTPGQGLQFLFEYFSETQRNKGNFPGRFSGRQFSNSRSEMNVSTLELGDSALYLCASSLTGVEAYEQYFGPGTRLTVT.

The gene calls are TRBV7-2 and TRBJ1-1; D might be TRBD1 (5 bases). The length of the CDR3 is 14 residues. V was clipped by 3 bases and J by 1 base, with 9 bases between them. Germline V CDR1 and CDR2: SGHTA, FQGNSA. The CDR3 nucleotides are TGTGCCAGCAGCTTCCAAGGACAGAACACTGAAGCTTTCTTT. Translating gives CASSFQGQNTEAFF.

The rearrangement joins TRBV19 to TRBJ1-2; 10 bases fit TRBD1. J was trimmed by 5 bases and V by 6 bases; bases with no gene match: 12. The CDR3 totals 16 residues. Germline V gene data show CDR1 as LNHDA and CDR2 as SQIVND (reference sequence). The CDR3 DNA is TGTGCCAGTAGGTTTACCTCCGACAGGGGGCTGTATGGCTACACCTTC. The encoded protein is CASRFTSDRGLYGYTF.

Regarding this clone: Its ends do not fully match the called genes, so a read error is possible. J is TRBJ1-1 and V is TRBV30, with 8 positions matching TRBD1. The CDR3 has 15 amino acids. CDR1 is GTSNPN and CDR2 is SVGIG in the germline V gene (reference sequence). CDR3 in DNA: TGTGCCGGGAGTGCTTGGACAGGGAGGAACACTGAAGCTTTCTTT. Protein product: CAGSAWTGRNTEAFF.

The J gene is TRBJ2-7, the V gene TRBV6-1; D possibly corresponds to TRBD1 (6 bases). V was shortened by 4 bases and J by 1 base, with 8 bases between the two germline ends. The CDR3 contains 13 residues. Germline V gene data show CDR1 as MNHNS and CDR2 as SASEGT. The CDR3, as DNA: TGTGCCAGCAGTGCAGGACAGTCCTACGAGCAGTACTTC. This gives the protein CASSAGQSYEQYF.

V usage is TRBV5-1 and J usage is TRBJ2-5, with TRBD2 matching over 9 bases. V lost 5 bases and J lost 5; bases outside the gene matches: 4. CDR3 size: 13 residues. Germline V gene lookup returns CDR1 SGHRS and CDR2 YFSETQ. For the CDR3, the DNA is TGCGCCAGCAGAGGGACTAGCCTTGAGACCCAGTACTTC. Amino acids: CASRGTSLETQYF.

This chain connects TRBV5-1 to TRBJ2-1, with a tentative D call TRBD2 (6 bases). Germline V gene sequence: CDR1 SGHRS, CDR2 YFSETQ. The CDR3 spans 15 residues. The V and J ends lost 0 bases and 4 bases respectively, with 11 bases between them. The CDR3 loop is CASSLVGGIYNEQFF. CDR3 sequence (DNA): TGCGCCAGCAGCTTGGTCGGCGGGATATACAATGAGCAGTTCTTC.

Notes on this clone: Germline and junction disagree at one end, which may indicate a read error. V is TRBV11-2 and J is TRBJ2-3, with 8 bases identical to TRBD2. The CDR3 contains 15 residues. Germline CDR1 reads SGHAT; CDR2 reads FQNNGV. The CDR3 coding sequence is TGTGCCAGCAGCTTACTGGGCGGGAGGACAGATAAGCAGTATTTT. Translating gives CASSLLGGRTDKQYF.

The CDR3 is CASSLVVSNTGELFF. The CDR3 nucleotides read TGCGCCAGCAGCTTGGTAGTATCCAACACCGGGGAGCTGTTTTTT. V usage is TRBV5-1 and J usage is TRBJ2-2; D unclear. V was shortened by 0 bases and J by 2 bases, with 8 bases between the two germline ends. This CDR3 is 15 amino acids long. Germline CDR1 is SGHRS and CDR2 is YFSETQ.

The CDR3 sequence: CASRRDNSYNSPLHF. CDR3 sequence (DNA): TGTGCCAGCAGGAGGGACAACTCCTATAATTCACCCCTCCACTTT. The gene calls are TRBV6-5 and TRBJ1-6; possible D gene TRBD1, 6 bases. V lost 6 bases to trimming and J lost 0 bases, with 9 bases between them. Germline V gene lookup returns CDR1 MNHEY and CDR2 SVGAGI. The CDR3 contains 15 residues.

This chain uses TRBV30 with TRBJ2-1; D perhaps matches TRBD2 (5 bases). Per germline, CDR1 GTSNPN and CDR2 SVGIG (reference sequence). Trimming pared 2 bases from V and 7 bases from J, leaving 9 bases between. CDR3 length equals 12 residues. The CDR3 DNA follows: TGTGCCTGGAGTTCATGGGAGAATGAGCAGTTCTTC. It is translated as CAWSSWENEQFF.

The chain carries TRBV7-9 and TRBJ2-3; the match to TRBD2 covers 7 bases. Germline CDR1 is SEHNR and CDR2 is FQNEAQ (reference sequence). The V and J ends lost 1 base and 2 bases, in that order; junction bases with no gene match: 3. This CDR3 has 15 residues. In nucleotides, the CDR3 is TGTGCCAGCAGCTTAGGCGGGAGTTACACAGATACGCAGTATTTT. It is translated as CASSLGGSYTDTQYF.